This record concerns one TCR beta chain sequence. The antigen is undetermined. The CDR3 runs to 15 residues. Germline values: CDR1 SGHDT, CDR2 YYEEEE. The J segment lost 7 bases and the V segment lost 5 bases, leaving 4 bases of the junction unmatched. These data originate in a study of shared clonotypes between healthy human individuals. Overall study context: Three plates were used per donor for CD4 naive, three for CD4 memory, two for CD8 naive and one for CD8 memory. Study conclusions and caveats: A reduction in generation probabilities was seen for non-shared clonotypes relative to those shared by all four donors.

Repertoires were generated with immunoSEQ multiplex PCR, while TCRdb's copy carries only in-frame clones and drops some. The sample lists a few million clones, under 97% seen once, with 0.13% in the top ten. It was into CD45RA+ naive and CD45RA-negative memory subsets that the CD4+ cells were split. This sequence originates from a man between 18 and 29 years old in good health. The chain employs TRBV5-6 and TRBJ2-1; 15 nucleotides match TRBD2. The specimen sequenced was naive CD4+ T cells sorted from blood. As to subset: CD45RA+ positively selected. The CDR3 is CASRPGLAGGNEQFF. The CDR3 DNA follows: TGTGCCAGCAGGCCGGGACTAGCGGGAGGAAATGAGCAGTTCTTC.